The 23 T cell receptor beta chains presented below share a single source sample, sequenced in a study of T cell changes during pregnancy in multiple sclerosis. Profiling relied on immunoSEQ multiplex PCR, and the TCRdb table lists in-frame clones only, not all of them. Here the sample spans tens of thousands of clones, about 92% being singletons. The source material was peripheral blood, sampled in the second trimester of pregnancy. Receptors originate from a female donor with multiple sclerosis, enrolled in a pregnancy study.

This chain uses TRBV7-3 with TRBJ2-3; D is unclear. Per the germline V gene, CDR1 is SGHTA and CDR2 is FQGTGA. CDR3 size: 13 residues. Deletions cut 2 bases from V and 1 base from J, with 4 bases between. This chain's CDR3 is CASSLSGTDTQYF. Here the CDR3 DNA reads TGTGCCAGCAGCTTATCGGGCACAGATACGCAGTATTTT.

This chain links TRBV18 with TRBJ1-1, with TRBD1 as a possible D gene (5 bases). The germline gives CDR1 KGHSH, CDR2 LQKENI. The V and J ends lost 0 bases and 0 bases respectively, with 14 bases between them. CDR3 length: 17 amino acids. CDR3 bases: TGTGCCAGCTCACCACCGCGGGGCGGCGGAATGAACACTGAAGCTTTCTTT. This encodes CASSPPRGGGMNTEAFF.

This chain links TRBV27 with TRBJ1-2; TRBD1 is a possible D gene (5 bases). The CDR3 length is 15 residues. Trimming cost V 2 bases and J 3 bases, with 13 bases left between them. Germline CDR1 MNHEY, CDR2 SMNVEV (reference sequence). The CDR3 DNA reads as TGTGCCAGCAGTTTAGACGGCAGGGTTGACTATGGCTACACCTTC. It specifies CASSLDGRVDYGYTF.

The genes are TRBV9 and TRBJ1-6; 8 bases agree with TRBD1. This CDR3 region has 14 residues. Germline V lookup: CDR1 SGDLS, CDR2 YYNGEE. Losses at the gene ends were 6 bases for V and 8 bases for J; bases not matched to a gene: 7. CDR3 protein: CASNRPGQDSPLHF. The CDR3 DNA reads as TGTGCCAGCAACCGGCCGGGACAGGATTCACCCCTCCACTTT.

This clone was found once. This chain connects TRBV27 to TRBJ2-3, with TRBD2 matching 9 bases. The CDR3 runs to 16 residues. Germline CDR1 MNHEY, CDR2 SMNVEV (reference sequence). V shed 5 bases, J shed 3 bases, and the junction held 9 bases outside the gene matches. CDR3 DNA: TGTGCCAGCAGTGGGGCGGGGCGGGGGGGGACAGATACGCAGTATTTT. Its translation is CASSGAGRGGTDTQYF.

The chain couples TRBV2 to TRBJ2-5; D unresolved. CDR1 is SNHLY, CDR2 FYNNEI, per germline. The CDR3 has 12 residues. Trimming shortened V by 4 bases and J by 1 base, and 4 bases separated the two germline ends. The CDR3 here is CASSGPQETQYF. CDR3 coding DNA: TGTGCCAGCAGTGGGCCCCAAGAGACCCAGTACTTC.

This sequence joins TRBV5-6 and TRBJ1-1, with D unresolved. Germline V gene data show CDR1 as SGHDT and CDR2 as YYEEEE. The CDR3 runs 13 residues. V was clipped by 2 bases and J by 1 base, with 6 bases between them. CDR3 sequence: CASSFPENTEAFF. In DNA form, the CDR3 reads TGTGCCAGCAGCTTCCCAGAGAACACTGAAGCTTTCTTT. Looking up the rest from reference TRBV5-6 and TRBJ1-1 gives the full variable domain: DAGVTQSPTHLIKTRGQQVTLRCSPKSGHDTVSWYQQALGQGPQFIFQYYEEEERQRGNFPDRFSGHQFPNYSSELNVNALLLGDSALYLCASSFPENTEAFFGQGTRLTVV.

V usage is TRBV6-1 and J usage is TRBJ1-4, with no clear D. Germline values: CDR1 MNHNS, CDR2 SASEGT. The CDR3 covers 14 residues. Trimming took 6 bases from V and 5 from J, leaving 13 bases between them. CDR3 nucleotides: TGTGCCAGCAGCCCCAACGAGCACAATGAAAAACTGTTTTTT. This codes for CASSPNEHNEKLFF.

This clone was detected only a few times. The rearrangement links TRBV5-4 to TRBJ1-1; D may be TRBD1 (6 bases). Germline V gives CDR1 SGHNT, CDR2 YYREEE (reference sequence). Trimming cost V 4 bases and J 1 base, with 8 bases left between them. The CDR3 is 13 amino acids. In DNA form, the CDR3 reads TGTGCCAGCAGCCTGACAGGGAACACTGAAGCTTTCTTT. Its translation is CASSLTGNTEAFF.

This chain's CDR3 is CASYPGLRDSDYGYTF. The CDR3 region has the DNA TGCGCCAGCTACCCGGGACTCCGGGACAGCGACTATGGCTACACCTTC. The V gene is TRBV5-1, the J gene TRBJ1-2, with TRBD1 matching over 7 bases. Germline V lookup: CDR1 SGHRS, CDR2 YFSETQ. CDR3 length equals 16 residues. V trimming: 7 bases; J trimming: 3 bases; junction bases outside the gene matches: 15.

V is TRBV28 and J is TRBJ1-1, with a tentative D call TRBD1 (5 bases). Germline-derived CDR1 and CDR2 are MDHEN and SYDVKM. This CDR3 is 14 amino acids long. Between the trimmed V and J ends, which lost 6 bases and 4 bases, there was a span of 15 bases. CDR3 sequence reads: CASSRGTKATEAFF. The CDR3 nucleotides read TGTGCCAGCAGCCGCGGGACTAAGGCCACTGAAGCTTTCTTT.

This rearrangement joins TRBV14 to TRBJ2-3; TRBD2 matches at 10 bases. Germline-derived CDR1 and CDR2 are SGHDN and FVKESK. This CDR3 has 19 residues. The junction had 13 bases not matched to a gene; V was cut back by 2 bases and J by 2 bases. The CDR3 region is CASSQFSSGGAPPTDTQYF. In nucleotides, the CDR3 is TGTGCCAGCAGCCAATTCTCCAGCGGGGGGGCTCCCCCCACAGATACGCAGTATTTT.

This rearrangement joins TRBV6-1 to TRBJ2-7, with 9 bases matching TRBD2. V lost 9 bases to trimming and J lost 2 bases; unmatched junction nucleotides: 8. Per germline, CDR1 MNHNS and CDR2 SASEGT. The CDR3 extends over 14 amino acids. The CDR3 loop reads CASQAGGNAYEQYF. As DNA, the CDR3 is TGTGCCAGTCAAGCGGGGGGTAATGCCTACGAGCAGTACTTC.

This chain uses TRBV19 with TRBJ1-2; no clear D gene. V was pared by 5 bases and J by 10 bases, with 14 bases between. This CDR3 is 12 amino acids long. CDR1 and CDR2 (germline): LNHDA, SQIVND (reference sequence). Written as DNA, the CDR3 is TGTGCCAGTAGTGTGAGTCTCGGAGTCTACACCTTC. It codes for CASSVSLGVYTF.

This chain joins TRBV7-9 and TRBJ2-3, with D tentatively TRBD2 (6 bases). Germline values: CDR1 SEHNR, CDR2 FQNEAQ (reference sequence). With 1 base removed from V and 5 bases from J, the gap between germline ends came to 7 bases. The CDR3 runs to 13 residues. CDR3 in amino acids: CASSLVSGDTQYF. The CDR3 DNA follows: TGTGCCAGCAGCTTAGTTAGCGGAGATACGCAGTATTTT. The complete variable domain, with remaining parts taken from reference TRBV7-9 and TRBJ2-3, reads DTGVSQNPRHKITKRGQNVTFRCDPISEHNRLYWYRQTLGQGPEFLTYFQNEAQLEKSRLLSDRFSAERPKGSFSTLEIQRTEQGDSAMYLCASSLVSGDTQYFGPGTRLTVL.

The rearrangement uses TRBV5-1 and TRBJ2-1; 13 nucleotides match TRBD2. Trimming removed 3 bases from V and 4 bases from J; junction bases left unmatched: 13. There are 19 residues in the CDR3. Germline CDR1 SGHRS, CDR2 YFSETQ. CDR3 coding DNA: TGCGCCAGCAGCTACTTGACAGTTGGACTAGCGGGGGCGTACAATGAGCAGTTCTTC. Translation: CASSYLTVGLAGAYNEQFF.

This chain connects TRBV5-6 to TRBJ1-2; D might be TRBD1 (5 bases). The germline gives CDR1 SGHDT, CDR2 YYEEEE. The CDR3 has 13 residues. The ends were cut back, 4 bases at V and 6 bases at J, with 13 bases in the middle. The CDR3 sequence: CASSDGGGDGYTF. CDR3 nucleotides: TGTGCCAGCAGCGACGGCGGGGGAGATGGCTACACCTTC.

The V and J genes are TRBV2 and TRBJ2-3, with TRBD2 matching over 11 bases. Germline CDR1 SNHLY, CDR2 FYNNEI. The CDR3 covers 15 residues. The V segment lost 4 bases and the J segment 3 bases; nucleotides outside the gene matches: 3. CDR3 amino acids: CASSGLAGTTDTQYF. The CDR3 DNA follows: TGTGCCAGCAGTGGACTAGCGGGAACTACAGATACGCAGTATTTT.

The chain joins TRBV5-1 to TRBJ2-6, with 9 bases matching TRBD2. There are 14 residues in the CDR3. Losses at the gene ends were 7 bases for V and 2 bases for J; bases not matched to a gene: 1. Germline CDR1 and CDR2: SGHRS and YFSETQ. In nucleotides, the CDR3 is TGCGCCAGCCTAGCGGGAACTGGGGCCAACGTCCTGACTTTC. This encodes CASLAGTGANVLTF.

The rearrangement uses TRBV5-1 and TRBJ1-2; the D gene is possibly TRBD1 (6 bases). This CDR3 contains 17 residues. Per the germline V gene, CDR1 is SGHRS and CDR2 is YFSETQ. Trimming left V 3 bases short and J 3 bases short, with 21 bases between. The CDR3 is CASSSLGVRAGDYGYTF. In DNA form, the CDR3 reads TGCGCCAGCAGCTCGTTGGGGGTTAGGGCAGGGGACTATGGCTACACCTTC.

This chain joins TRBV4-2 and TRBJ2-1, with TRBD1 identical over 10 bases. V lost 6 bases and J lost 8; bases outside the gene matches: 10. Looked up from germline, CDR1 is LGHNA and CDR2 is YNFKEQ. The CDR3 is made up of 15 amino acids. The CDR3 loop reads CASRPTGTGDDEQFF. CDR3 DNA: TGTGCCAGCAGGCCAACCGGGACAGGGGACGATGAGCAGTTCTTC.

The chain joins TRBV6-5 to TRBJ1-1; a weak D match, TRBD1 (6 bases). The V gene's germline CDR1 is MNHEY and CDR2 SVGAGI. V was shortened by 5 bases and J by 4 bases, with 11 bases between the two germline ends. The CDR3 runs 13 residues. The CDR3 DNA follows: TGTGCCAGCAGTCCAGGGGTTCCCACTGAAGCTTTCTTT. Amino acid sequence: CASSPGVPTEAFF.

The chain combines TRBV7-8 with TRBJ1-1, with TRBD1 matching over 7 bases. The CDR3 contains 15 residues. Per the germline V gene, CDR1 is SGHVS and CDR2 is FQNEAQ. With 6 bases clipped from V and 5 bases from J, the junction kept 12 bases outside the gene matches. The CDR3 bases are TGTGCCAGCAGTTTCGCTATCCAACAGGGGACTGAAGCTTTCTTT. This sequence encodes CASSFAIQQGTEAFF.